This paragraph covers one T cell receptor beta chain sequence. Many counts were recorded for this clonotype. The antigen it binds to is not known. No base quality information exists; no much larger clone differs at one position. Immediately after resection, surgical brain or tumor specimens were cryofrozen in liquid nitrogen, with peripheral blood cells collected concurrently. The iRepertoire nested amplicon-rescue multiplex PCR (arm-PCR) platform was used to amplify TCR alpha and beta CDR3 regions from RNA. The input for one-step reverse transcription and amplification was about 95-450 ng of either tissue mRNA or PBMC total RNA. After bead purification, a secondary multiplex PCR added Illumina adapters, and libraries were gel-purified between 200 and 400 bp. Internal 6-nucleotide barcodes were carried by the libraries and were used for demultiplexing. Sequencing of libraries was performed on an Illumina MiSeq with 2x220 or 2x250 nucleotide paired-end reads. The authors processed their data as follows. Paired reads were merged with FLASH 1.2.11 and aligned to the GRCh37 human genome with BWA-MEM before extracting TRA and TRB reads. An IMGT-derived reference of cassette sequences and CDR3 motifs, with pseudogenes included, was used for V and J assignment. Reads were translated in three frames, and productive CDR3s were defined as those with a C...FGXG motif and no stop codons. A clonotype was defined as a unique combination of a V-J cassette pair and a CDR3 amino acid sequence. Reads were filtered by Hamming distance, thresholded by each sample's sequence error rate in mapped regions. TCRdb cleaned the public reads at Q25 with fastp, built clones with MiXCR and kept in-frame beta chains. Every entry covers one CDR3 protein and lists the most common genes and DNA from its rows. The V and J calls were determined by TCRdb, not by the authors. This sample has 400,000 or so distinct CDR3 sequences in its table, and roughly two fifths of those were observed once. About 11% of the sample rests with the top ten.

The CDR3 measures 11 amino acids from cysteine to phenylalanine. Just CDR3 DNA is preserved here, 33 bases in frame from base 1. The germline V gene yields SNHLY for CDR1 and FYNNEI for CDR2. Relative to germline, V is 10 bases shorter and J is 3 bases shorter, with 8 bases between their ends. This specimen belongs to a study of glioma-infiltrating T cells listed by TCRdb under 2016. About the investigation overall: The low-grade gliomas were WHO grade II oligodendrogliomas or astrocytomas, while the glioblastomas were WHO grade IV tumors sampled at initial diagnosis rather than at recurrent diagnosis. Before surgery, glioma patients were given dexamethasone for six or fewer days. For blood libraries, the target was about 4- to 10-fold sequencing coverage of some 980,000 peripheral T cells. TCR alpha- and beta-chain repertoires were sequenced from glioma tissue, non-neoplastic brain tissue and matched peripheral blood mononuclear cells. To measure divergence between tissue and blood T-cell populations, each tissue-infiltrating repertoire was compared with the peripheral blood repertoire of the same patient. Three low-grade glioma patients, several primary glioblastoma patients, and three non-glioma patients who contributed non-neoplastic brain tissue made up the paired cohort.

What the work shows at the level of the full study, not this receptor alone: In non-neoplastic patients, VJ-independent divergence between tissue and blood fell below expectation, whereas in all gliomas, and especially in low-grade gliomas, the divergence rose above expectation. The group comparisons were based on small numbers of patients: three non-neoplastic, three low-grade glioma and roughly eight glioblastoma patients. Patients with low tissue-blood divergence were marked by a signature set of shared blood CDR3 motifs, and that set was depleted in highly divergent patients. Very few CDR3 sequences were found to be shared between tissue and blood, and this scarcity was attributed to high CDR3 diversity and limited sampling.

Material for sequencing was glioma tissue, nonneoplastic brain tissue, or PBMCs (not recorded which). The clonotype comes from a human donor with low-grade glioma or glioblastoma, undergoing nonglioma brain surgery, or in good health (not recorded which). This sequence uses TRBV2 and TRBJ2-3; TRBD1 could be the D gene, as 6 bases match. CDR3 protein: CATQGTDTQYF. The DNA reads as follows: TGTGCCACCCAGGGGACAGATACGCAGTATTTT.